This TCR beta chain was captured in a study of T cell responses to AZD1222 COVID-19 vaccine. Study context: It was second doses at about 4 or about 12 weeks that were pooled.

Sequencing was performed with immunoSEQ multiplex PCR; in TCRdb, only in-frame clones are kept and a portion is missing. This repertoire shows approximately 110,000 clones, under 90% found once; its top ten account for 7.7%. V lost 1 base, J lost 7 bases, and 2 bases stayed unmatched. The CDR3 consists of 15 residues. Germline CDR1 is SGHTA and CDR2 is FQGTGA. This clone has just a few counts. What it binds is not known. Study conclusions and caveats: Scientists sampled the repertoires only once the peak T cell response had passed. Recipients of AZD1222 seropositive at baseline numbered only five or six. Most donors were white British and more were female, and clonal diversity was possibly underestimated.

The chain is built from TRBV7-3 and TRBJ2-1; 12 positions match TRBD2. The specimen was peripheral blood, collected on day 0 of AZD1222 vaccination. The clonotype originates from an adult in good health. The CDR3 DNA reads TGTGCCAGCAGCTTAATAACTAGCGGGAGGAATGAGCAGTTCTTC. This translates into CASSLITSGRNEQFF.